Listed here is a single T cell receptor beta chain. This specimen comes from a study of T cells in Graves' hyperthyroidism and ophthalmopathy. Germline CDR1 reads SNHLY; CDR2 reads FYNNEI. Trimming stripped 8 bases from V and 2 bases from J, with 14 bases between. The CDR3 contains 14 residues. There were TCR beta CDR3 regions amplified from RNA transcripts. When the TCR CDR3 underwent first-round RT-PCR, the HTBI primer set was used. TCRdb re-derived calls from the multiplex PCR reads in MiXCR, one entry per CDR3 protein. The data show 490,000 or so distinct CDR3 sequences, roughly 23% seen once. Source material: blood. The receptor was derived from a woman in her sixties or seventies with Graves' ophthalmopathy. The chain recombines TRBV2 with TRBJ2-3, with D perhaps matching TRBD2 (5 bases). The CDR3 nucleotides are TGTGCCAGCCTAGGGAGTGCCCTCACAGATACGCAGTATTTT. It translates to CASLGSALTDTQYF. Full variable domain (remainder filled in from reference TRBV2 and TRBJ2-3): EPEVTQTPSHQVTQMGQEVILRCVPISNHLYFYWYRQILGQKVEFLVSFYNNEISEKSEIFDDQFSVERPDGSNFTLKIRSTKLEDSAMYFCASLGSALTDTQYFGPGTRLTVL.